These 9 T cell receptor beta chains originate from one sample sequenced in a study of T cells after yellow fever vaccination. TCRdb redid the calling of the 5' RACE reads with MiXCR, one entry per CDR3 protein. The sample holds a few hundred thousand distinct CDR3 sequences, roughly 4.8% seen once. The sequencing used CD4+ T cells sorted from PBMCs, collected on the day of the yellow fever booster vaccination. These receptors all come from a man aged 18 to 30 who received the YFV17D yellow fever vaccine.

A few counts support this clonotype. The chain joins TRBV20-1 to TRBJ1-3, with D tentatively TRBD1 (6 bases). The V end lost 3 bases, the J end lost 4 bases, and 10 bases lay between the germline ends. This CDR3 is 13 amino acids long. Per the germline V gene, CDR1 is DFQATT and CDR2 is SNEGSKA (reference sequence). The CDR3 loop reads CSASPGAGNTIYF. Here the CDR3 DNA reads TGCAGTGCTAGCCCGGGGGCAGGAAACACCATATATTTT.

The table lists this clonotype with many counts. The chain combines TRBV5-1 with TRBJ2-5, with 10 bases matching TRBD1. The CDR3 extends over 13 amino acids. In germline, CDR1 is SGHRS, CDR2 YFSETQ. The ends lost 4 bases at V and 7 bases at J; junction bases unmatched: 4. The CDR3 spells CASSRDRGATQYF. The CDR3 DNA reads as TGCGCCAGCAGCCGGGACAGGGGAGCGACCCAGTACTTC.

This clonotype was counted at least ten times. V usage is TRBV5-1 and J usage is TRBJ1-1; D perhaps matches TRBD1 (6 bases). The V and J ends lost 7 bases and 1 base respectively, with 11 bases between them. The CDR3 is 13 amino acids. The germline V gene has CDR1 SGHRS and CDR2 YFSETQ. The CDR3 protein is CASAEQGNTEAFF. The CDR3 DNA follows: TGCGCCAGCGCCGAACAGGGGAACACTGAAGCTTTCTTT.

The chain uses TRBV5-6 and TRBJ2-1; TRBD2 matches at 11 bases. CDR1 is SGHDT, CDR2 YYEEEE, per germline. The CDR3 spans 15 residues. Unmatched junction bases numbered 2, after V lost 0 bases and J lost 6 bases. CDR3 coding DNA: TGTGCCAGCAGCTTGGCACTAGCGGGGGTCAATGAGCAGTTCTTC. Protein sequence: CASSLALAGVNEQFF.

This clonotype was recorded a few times. This chain connects TRBV4-2 to TRBJ2-3, with D perhaps TRBD2 (6 bases). V dropped 6 bases and J dropped 1 base, with 17 bases sitting between them. The CDR3 contains 16 residues. CDR1 is LGHNA and CDR2 is YNFKEQ in the germline V gene. The CDR3 nucleotides are TGTGCCAGCAGAATGCAGGCTGGCGGGGGCACAGATACGCAGTATTTT. Its protein is CASRMQAGGGTDTQYF.

V and J are TRBV19 and TRBJ1-1; 10 bases agree with TRBD1. Germline CDR1 is LNHDA and CDR2 is SQIVND (reference sequence). The length of the CDR3 is 17 residues. V was pared by 5 bases and J by 0 bases, with 9 bases of the junction left unmatched. The CDR3 spells CASSPGQGYGMNTEAFF. As DNA, the CDR3 is TGTGCCAGTAGTCCGGGACAGGGGTATGGAATGAACACTGAAGCTTTCTTT.

This clonotype was seen only a few times. The chain carries TRBV20-1 and TRBJ2-1, with a weak D call TRBD2 (7 bases). V lost 3 bases and J 9 bases, leaving 15 bases between the germline ends. The CDR3 sequence is 13 residues long. The V gene's germline CDR1 is DFQATT and CDR2 SNEGSKA (reference sequence). Here the CDR3 reads CSARRGGFGEQFF. CDR3 in DNA: TGCAGTGCTAGGAGGGGGGGCTTCGGTGAGCAGTTCTTC.

The sample holds a few counts of this clonotype. The chain recombines TRBV12-3 or TRBV12-4 with TRBJ1-5; no definite D call. The ends were cut back, 4 bases at V and 3 bases at J, with 7 bases in the middle. The CDR3 extends over 13 amino acids. In nucleotides, the CDR3 is TGTGCCAGCAGTTCCAGAGCCAATCAGCCCCAGCATTTT. This gives the protein CASSSRANQPQHF.

The CDR3 loop is CSARDGPSTDTQYF. CDR3 DNA sequence: TGCAGTGCTAGAGATGGACCAAGCACAGATACGCAGTATTTT. The chain carries TRBV20-1 and TRBJ2-3, with D uncertain. With 0 bases removed from V and 0 bases from J, the gap between germline ends came to 7 bases. Germline V lookup: CDR1 DFQATT, CDR2 SNEGSKA (reference sequence). The CDR3 runs 14 residues.